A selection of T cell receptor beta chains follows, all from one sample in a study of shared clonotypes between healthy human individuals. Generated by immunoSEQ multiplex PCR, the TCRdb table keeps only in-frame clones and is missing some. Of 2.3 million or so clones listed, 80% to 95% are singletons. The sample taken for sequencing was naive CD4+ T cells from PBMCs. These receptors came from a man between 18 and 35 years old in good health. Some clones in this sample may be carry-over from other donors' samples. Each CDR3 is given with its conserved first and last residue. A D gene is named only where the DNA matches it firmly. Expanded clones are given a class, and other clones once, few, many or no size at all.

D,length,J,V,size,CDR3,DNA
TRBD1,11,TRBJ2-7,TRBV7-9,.,CASSPTGEQYF,TGTGCCAGCAGCCCCACAGGGGAACAGTACTTC
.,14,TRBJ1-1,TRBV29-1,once,CSANPQGRNTEAFF,TGCAGCGCAAACCCACAGGGCCGAAACACTGAAGCTTTCTTT
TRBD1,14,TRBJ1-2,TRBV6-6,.,CASSRSQGGGGYTF,TGTGCCAGCAGCCGCTCCCAGGGGGGTGGTGGCTACACCTTC
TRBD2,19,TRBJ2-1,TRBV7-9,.,CAVPRRNIAGVGRNNEQFF,TGTGCCGTACCTAGGAGGAATATAGCGGGAGTAGGCCGGAACAATGAGCAGTTCTTC
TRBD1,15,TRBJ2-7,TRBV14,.,CASSHRGWKSYEQYF,TGTGCCAGCAGTCACAGGGGGTGGAAGTCCTACGAGCAGTACTTC
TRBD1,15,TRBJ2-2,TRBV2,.,CASTRTSRGSGELFF,TGTGCCAGCACCAGGACTTCCAGGGGGTCCGGGGAGCTGTTTTTT
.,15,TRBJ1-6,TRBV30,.,CAWIDGSSYNSPLHF,TGTGCCTGGATTGACGGGAGCTCCTATAATTCACCCCTCCACTTT
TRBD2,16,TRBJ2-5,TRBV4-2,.,CASSQVPSSGTETQYF,TGTGCCAGCAGCCAAGTTCCTTCTAGCGGGACCGAGACCCAGTACTTC
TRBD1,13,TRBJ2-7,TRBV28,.,CASTAGTASEQYF,TGTGCCAGCACCGCCGGGACAGCCTCCGAGCAGTACTTC
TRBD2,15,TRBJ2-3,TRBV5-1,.,CASSPTSGSTDTQYF,TGCGCCAGCAGCCCGACTAGCGGTAGCACAGATACGCAGTATTTT
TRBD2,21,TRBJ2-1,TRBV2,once,CASSDASGTSGSIPSYNEQFF,TGTGCCAGCAGTGACGCGTCCGGGACTAGCGGGAGTATTCCCTCCTACAATGAGCAGTTCTTC
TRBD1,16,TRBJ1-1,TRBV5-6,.,CASSLPKGAGDTEAFF,TGTGCCAGCAGCTTGCCAAAGGGGGCAGGGGACACTGAAGCTTTCTTT
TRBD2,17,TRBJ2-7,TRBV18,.,CASSPPGTSGRTYEQYF,TGTGCCAGCTCACCACCGGGGACTAGCGGGAGAACCTACGAGCAGTACTTC
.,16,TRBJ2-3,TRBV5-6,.,CASSLDVTGSTDTQYF,TGTGCCAGCAGCTTGGATGTGACAGGCAGCACAGATACGCAGTATTTT
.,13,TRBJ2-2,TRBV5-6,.,CASSSGYRGELFF,TGTGCCAGCAGCTCAGGGTATCGCGGGGAGCTGTTTTTT
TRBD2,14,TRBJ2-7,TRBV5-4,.,CASSLAGGAYEQYF,TGTGCCAGCAGCTTAGCGGGAGGGGCCTACGAGCAGTACTTC
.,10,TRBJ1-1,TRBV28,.,CASSLGYTVF,TGTGCCAGCAGTTTAGGGTATACTGTCTTT
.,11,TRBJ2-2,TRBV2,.,CASVSAGELFF,TGTGCCAGCGTGTCGGCCGGGGAGCTGTTTTTT
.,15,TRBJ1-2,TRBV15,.,CATSRDWAVNYGYTF,TGTGCCACCAGCAGAGATTGGGCAGTTAACTATGGCTACACCTTC
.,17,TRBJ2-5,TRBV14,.,CASSQGRAGGAAATQYF,TGTGCCAGCAGCCAAGGGAGAGCTGGCGGGGCTGCGGCGACCCAGTACTTC
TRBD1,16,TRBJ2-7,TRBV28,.,CASSSSGGRSSYEQYF,TGTGCCAGCAGTTCGTCAGGGGGCCGGAGCTCCTACGAGCAGTACTTC
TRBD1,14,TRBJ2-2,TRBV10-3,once,CAAADRDDTGELFF,TGTGCCGCCGCGGACAGGGACGACACCGGGGAGCTGTTTTTT
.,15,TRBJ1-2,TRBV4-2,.,CASSQARDSNYGYTF,TGTGCCAGCAGCCAAGCTAGGGATTCTAACTATGGCTACACCTTC
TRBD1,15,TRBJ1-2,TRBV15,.,CATSRDPGTGVGYTF,TGTGCCACCAGCAGAGATCCCGGGACAGGGGTCGGCTACACCTTC
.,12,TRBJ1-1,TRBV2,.,CASSVDRSEAFF,TGTGCCAGCAGCGTCGACAGGTCTGAAGCTTTCTTT
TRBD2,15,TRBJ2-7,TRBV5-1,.,CASSPSSGISYEQYF,TGCGCCAGCAGCCCCTCTAGCGGGATCTCCTACGAGCAGTACTTC
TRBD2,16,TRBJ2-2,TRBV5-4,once,CASSPGGAGNTGELFF,TGTGCCAGCAGCCCGGGGGGGGCGGGGAACACCGGGGAGCTGTTTTTT
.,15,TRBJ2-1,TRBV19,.,CASSISGYSYNEQFF,TGTGCCAGTAGTATAAGTGGTTACTCCTACAATGAGCAGTTCTTC
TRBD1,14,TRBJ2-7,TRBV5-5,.,CASSVDRGNDEQYF,TGTGCCAGCAGCGTGGACAGGGGGAACGACGAGCAGTACTTC
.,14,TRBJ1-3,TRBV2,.,CASTPRGAGNTIYF,TGTGCCAGCACCCCGAGAGGGGCTGGAAACACCATATATTTT
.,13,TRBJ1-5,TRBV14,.,CASSQESWGTQHF,TGTGCCAGCAGCCAAGAATCATGGGGGACCCAGCATTTT
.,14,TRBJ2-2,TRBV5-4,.,CASRVRGNTGELFF,TGTGCCAGCAGGGTGAGGGGGAACACCGGGGAGCTGTTTTTT
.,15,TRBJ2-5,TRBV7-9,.,CASSSLVGYQETQYF,TGTGCCAGCAGCTCCCTAGTGGGGTACCAAGAGACCCAGTACTTC
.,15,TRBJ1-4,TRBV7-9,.,CASSFSGRIMEKLFF,TGTGCCAGCAGTTTCTCGGGACGGATTATGGAAAAACTGTTTTTT